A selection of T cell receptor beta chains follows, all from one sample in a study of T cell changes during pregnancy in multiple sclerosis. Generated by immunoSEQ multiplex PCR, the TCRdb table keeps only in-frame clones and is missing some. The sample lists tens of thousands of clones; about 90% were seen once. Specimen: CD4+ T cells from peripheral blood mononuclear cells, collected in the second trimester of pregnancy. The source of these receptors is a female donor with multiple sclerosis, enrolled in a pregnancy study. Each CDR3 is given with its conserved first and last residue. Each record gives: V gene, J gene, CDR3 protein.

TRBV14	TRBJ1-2	CASSQETGRRYTF
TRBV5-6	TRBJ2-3	CASSLQRTSITDTQYF
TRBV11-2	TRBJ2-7	CASSLVGYEQYF
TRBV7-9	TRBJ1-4	CASSLLTGDNEKLFF
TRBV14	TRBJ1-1	CASSQVQGWTEAFF
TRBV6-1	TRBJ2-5	CASRWGQEETQYF
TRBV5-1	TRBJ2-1	CASSVGQGSYNEQFF
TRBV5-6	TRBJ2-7	CASSLRTPAGEQYF
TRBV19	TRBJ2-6	CASSRGQASGANVLTF
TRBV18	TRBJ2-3	CASSEASGGIADTQYF
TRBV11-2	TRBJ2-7	CASSPGLAGGAGQYF
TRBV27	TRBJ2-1	CASSPPVGTSSYNEQFF
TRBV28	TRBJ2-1	CASSLLAGNYNEQFF
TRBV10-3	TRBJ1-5	CAISEGTDYQPQHF
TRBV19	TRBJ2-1	CASSRTSGSGHEQFF
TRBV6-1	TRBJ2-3	CASSEATSGGTTDTQYF
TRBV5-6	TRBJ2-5	CASSHRVGAYQETQYF
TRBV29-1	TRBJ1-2	CSTTRGFYGYTF
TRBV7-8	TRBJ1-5	CASSLNPLPENNQPQHF
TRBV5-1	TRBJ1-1	CASSLQGVRNTEAFF
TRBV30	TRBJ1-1	CAWSISRASTEAFF
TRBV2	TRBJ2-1	CASTRGEGGTYEQFF